These 20 T cell receptor beta chains were all obtained from the same sample, sequenced in a study of blood T cell repertoires in COVID-19. Repertoires were generated with immunoSEQ multiplex PCR, while TCRdb's copy carries only in-frame clones and drops some. The sample contains approximately 94,000 clones, 85% to 95% of which appear only once. Sample: peripheral blood. The receptors stem from a woman in her 50s in a cohort sampled during active COVID-19.

This rearrangement joins TRBV3-1 (or the pseudogene TRBV3-2) to TRBJ1-2; D perhaps matches TRBD1 (5 bases). V was trimmed by 4 bases and J by 0 bases, leaving 18 bases between them. Germline CDR1 reads LGHDT; CDR2 reads YNNKEL (reference sequence). The CDR3 is 17 amino acids. The CDR3 here is CASSPPPGRGSNYGYTF. CDR3 DNA sequence: TGTGCCAGCAGCCCACCCCCCGGGAGGGGTTCTAACTATGGCTACACCTTC.

The chain couples TRBV6-5 to TRBJ2-3, with TRBD1 matching over 7 bases. The germline gives CDR1 MNHEY, CDR2 SVGAGI. This CDR3 is built from 13 residues. Trimming cost V 6 bases and J 1 base; bases outside gene matches: 1. The CDR3 coding sequence is TGTGCCAGCAGCACAGGGGGCACAGATACGCAGTATTTT. The encoded protein is CASSTGGTDTQYF.

The chain is built from TRBV4-1 and TRBJ2-7; possibly TRBD2 for D (6 bases). V was cut by 1 base and J by 4 bases, with 14 bases left in between. CDR3 length: 15 amino acids. CDR1 and CDR2 (germline): MGHRA, YSYEKL. In DNA, the CDR3 is TGCGCCAGCAGCCAAGTGGGAGGAGGTTTTTACGAGCAGTACTTC. Amino acids: CASSQVGGGFYEQYF.

The J gene is TRBJ2-7, the V gene TRBV3-1 (or the pseudogene TRBV3-2), with 9 bases aligning to TRBD1. The CDR3 has 16 amino acids. The ends lost 0 bases at V and 3 bases at J; junction bases unmatched: 6. Germline V gene data show CDR1 as LGHDT and CDR2 as YNNKEL (reference sequence). This chain's CDR3 is CASSQDGGQGIYEQYF. The CDR3 DNA sequence: TGTGCCAGCAGCCAAGATGGGGGACAGGGTATCTACGAGCAGTACTTC.

The chain has TRBV6-5 and TRBJ2-1, with TRBD2 matching over 10 bases. The germline V gene encodes CDR1 MNHEY and CDR2 SVGAGI. Germline trimming cut 10 bases from V and 5 bases from J; bases unmatched to any gene: 5. The length of the CDR3 is 13 residues. For the CDR3, the DNA is TGTGCCACCAGGACTAGCGGTAACAATGAGCAGTTCTTC. Its protein product is CATRTSGNNEQFF.

The chain recombines TRBV7-2 with TRBJ1-5, with a possible D match to TRBD1 (5 bases). Germline loops: CDR1 SGHTA, CDR2 FQGNSA. There are 18 residues in the CDR3. V lost 1 base and J lost 4, with 20 bases in between. CDR3 loop: CASSLEARAFAWNQPQHF. CDR3 DNA: TGTGCCAGCAGCTTAGAGGCCAGGGCATTTGCCTGGAATCAGCCCCAGCATTTT.

The chain carries TRBV4-1 and TRBJ2-1, with 11 nucleotides matching TRBD1. This CDR3 has 17 amino acids. V lost 4 bases to trimming and J lost 4 bases; unmatched junction nucleotides: 9. The germline gives CDR1 MGHRA, CDR2 YSYEKL. CDR3 in DNA: TGCGCCAGCAGCCCGGGGCAAGGACAGGGGGCTTACAATGAGCAGTTCTTC. It is translated as CASSPGQGQGAYNEQFF.

This clone has a single count. The chain couples TRBV6-5 to TRBJ2-7, with 7 bases lining up with TRBD1. Unmatched junction bases numbered 6, after V lost 6 bases and J lost 1 base. The CDR3 sequence is 14 residues long. CDR1 MNHEY and CDR2 SVGAGI come from the germline V gene. The CDR3 spells CASRRQGESYEQYF. Here the CDR3 DNA reads TGTGCCAGCAGAAGACAGGGAGAATCCTACGAGCAGTACTTC.

This rearrangement joins TRBV2 to TRBJ1-3, with D possibly TRBD1 on 6 matching bases. Germline V gene data show CDR1 as SNHLY and CDR2 as FYNNEI. The CDR3 consists of 13 residues. V shed 8 bases and J shed 2 bases, with 10 bases lying between them. The CDR3 DNA reads as TGTGCCAGCCAACAGGGAACTGGAAACACCATATATTTT. It codes for CASQQGTGNTIYF.

The chain uses TRBV19 and TRBJ2-7; no clear D gene. Germline loops: CDR1 LNHDA, CDR2 SQIVND (reference sequence). V was pared by 2 bases and J by 2 bases, with 7 bases between. The CDR3 runs 13 residues. For the CDR3, the DNA is TGTGCCAGTAGTATATCCAGAACCTACGAGCAGTACTTC. Protein product: CASSISRTYEQYF.

V gene TRBV27 combines with J gene TRBJ2-1; 11 nucleotides agree with TRBD1. CDR1 MNHEY and CDR2 SMNVEV come from the germline V gene (reference sequence). This CDR3 contains 15 residues. V shed 7 bases, J shed 4 bases, and the junction held 6 bases outside the gene matches. This chain's CDR3 is CASTMGQGGYNEQFF. CDR3 DNA sequence: TGTGCCAGCACGATGGGACAGGGGGGATACAATGAGCAGTTCTTC.

The chain employs TRBV7-3 and TRBJ2-7; TRBD1 agrees at 8 bases. Germline trimming cut 4 bases from V and 3 bases from J; bases unmatched to any gene: 5. The CDR3 is made up of 14 amino acids. Per germline, CDR1 SGHTA and CDR2 FQGTGA. The CDR3 here is CASSSGGSSYEQYF. CDR3 DNA sequence: TGTGCCAGCAGCTCAGGGGGCTCAAGCTACGAGCAGTACTTC.

J is TRBJ1-1 and V is TRBV7-8, with 8 bases lining up with TRBD1. This CDR3 has 14 residues. Per germline, CDR1 SGHVS and CDR2 FQNEAQ. J was trimmed by 5 bases and V by 5 bases; bases with no gene match: 7. The CDR3 DNA sequence: TGTGCCAGCAGCGTCGACAGGGGAATTACTGAAGCTTTCTTT. Translation gives CASSVDRGITEAFF.

The rearrangement uses TRBV19 and TRBJ2-2; 9 nucleotides line up with TRBD1. Germline values: CDR1 LNHDA, CDR2 SQIVND (reference sequence). The V gene end was trimmed by 6 bases and the J gene end by 4 bases; junction bases not matched to a gene: 18. This CDR3 contains 19 residues. CDR3 sequence (DNA): TGTGCCAGTAGCCGCGAATCCACAGGGGGCGCGATCGGCACCGGGGAGCTGTTTTTT. Its protein product is CASSRESTGGAIGTGELFF.

The rearrangement joins TRBV4-1 to TRBJ2-3; TRBD2 matches at 11 bases. This CDR3 is 16 amino acids long. From germline, CDR1 is MGHRA and CDR2 YSYEKL. V dropped 4 bases and J dropped 1; count of bases not matched to a gene: 4. The CDR3 spells CASSPLAGGRTDTQYF. DNA for the CDR3: TGCGCCAGCAGCCCTTTAGCGGGAGGGCGCACAGATACGCAGTATTTT.

The genes are TRBV4-2 and TRBJ2-2; 11 bases fit TRBD2. Losses at the gene ends were 0 bases for V and 6 bases for J; bases not matched to a gene: 6. Germline CDR1 LGHNA, CDR2 YNFKEQ. CDR3 length: 17 residues. The CDR3 is CASSQDALAGGAGELFF. The CDR3 DNA is TGTGCCAGCAGCCAAGATGCGCTAGCGGGGGGTGCCGGGGAGCTGTTTTTT.

J is TRBJ2-5 and V is TRBV5-1, with TRBD2 identical over 14 bases. Germline values: CDR1 SGHRS, CDR2 YFSETQ. CDR3 length: 17 amino acids. V dropped 4 bases and J dropped 4; count of bases not matched to a gene: 9. CDR3 sequence: CASSPGLAGAPRETQYF. CDR3 nucleotides: TGCGCCAGCAGCCCGGGACTAGCGGGAGCCCCTAGAGAGACCCAGTACTTC.

V is TRBV11-2 and J is TRBJ1-4; TRBD1 aligns across 10 bases. CDR3 length: 14 residues. Looked up from germline, CDR1 is SGHAT and CDR2 is FQNNGV. V lost 3 bases, J lost 8 bases, and 3 bases stayed unmatched. DNA for the CDR3: TGTGCCAGCAGCTTCGGACAGGGGGGAGAAAAACTGTTTTTT. Translated: CASSFGQGGEKLFF.

Only one count was recorded for this clone. This chain connects TRBV18 to TRBJ1-1; 8 nucleotides match TRBD1. The CDR3 extends over 15 amino acids. J lost 3 bases, V lost 2 bases, and 5 bases had no gene match. The germline V gene encodes CDR1 KGHSH and CDR2 LQKENI. The CDR3 protein is CASSPAMTGDTEAFF. The DNA for the CDR3 is TGTGCCAGCTCACCAGCTATGACAGGGGACACTGAAGCTTTCTTT. The full variable domain, completed using reference TRBV18 and TRBJ1-1, is NAGVMQNPRHLVRRRGQEARLRCSPMKGHSHVYWYRQLPEEGLKFMVYLQKENIIDESGMPKERFSAEFPKEGPSILRIQQVVRGDSAAYFCASSPAMTGDTEAFFGQGTRLTVV.

The chain carries TRBV5-1 and TRBJ2-1; TRBD2 matches 11 bases. Trimming removed 2 bases from V and 6 bases from J; junction bases left unmatched: 4. CDR3 length: 15 amino acids. CDR1 SGHRS and CDR2 YFSETQ come from the germline V gene. The CDR3 bases are TGCGCCAGCAGCTTTTCCGGGACTAGCGGCAATGAGCAGTTCTTC. Amino acid sequence: CASSFSGTSGNEQFF.